These 21 T cell receptor beta chains were all obtained from the same sample, sequenced in a study of CD8 T cells in ankylosing spondylitis. Study-level points and caveats: For ankylosing spondylitis blood, a TCR beta motif of about eight highly homologous variants appeared characteristic.

TCRdb reprocessed the 5' RACE reads via MiXCR and lists one record per CDR3 protein. The sample lists over 700,000 distinct CDR3 sequences, under 20% occurring once. Antigen specificity for these receptors is unknown. The sample consisted of blood, either unsorted or a sorted T cell fraction (not recorded which). Receptors were obtained from a male donor with ankylosing spondylitis.

This rearrangement joins TRBV20-1 to TRBJ1-5; 7 nucleotides match TRBD1. V lost 3 bases to trimming and J lost 7 bases; unmatched junction nucleotides: 18. Germline assignment: CDR1 DFQATT and CDR2 SNEGSKA (reference sequence). CDR3 size: 17 residues. The CDR3 nucleotides are TGCAGTGCTAGCCCGAGACAGGGAAGGGCTTACGGGCAGCCCCAGCATTTT. It yields the protein CSASPRQGRAYGQPQHF.

The V gene is TRBV6-2 or TRBV6-3, the J gene TRBJ2-7; no reliable D call. This CDR3 region has 14 residues. Germline V gives CDR1 MNHEY, CDR2 SVGEGT. V lost 2 bases and J 7 bases, leaving 15 bases between the germline ends. This CDR3 is CASSYDGVRIEQYF. CDR3 in DNA: TGTGCCAGCAGTTACGATGGGGTAAGGATTGAGCAGTACTTC.

This clonotype has at least ten counts. CDR3: CAISESGSSYNSPLHF. CDR3 DNA: TGTGCCATCAGTGAGTCGGGGAGCTCCTATAATTCACCCCTCCACTTT. This chain links TRBV10-3 with TRBJ1-6; no firm D call. The CDR3 has 16 residues. Trimming removed 0 bases from V and 0 bases from J, with 6 bases in between. Germline loops: CDR1 ENHRY, CDR2 SYGVKD.

The rearrangement uses TRBV2 and TRBJ2-3; D is ambiguous. Germline CDR1 SNHLY, CDR2 FYNNEI. The CDR3 is 14 residues long. Trimming took off 2 bases at V and 2 bases at J, with 8 bases between the two ends. The CDR3 DNA sequence: TGTGCCAGCAGTGAATATGGCACCACAGATACGCAGTATTTT. Its translation: CASSEYGTTDTQYF.

In its sample, this clonotype was seen a few times. This chain links TRBV7-8 with TRBJ2-7; D gene uncertain. This CDR3 has 14 amino acids. Germline CDR1 SGHVS, CDR2 FQNEAQ. Between the trimmed V and J ends, which lost 1 base and 3 bases, there was a span of 10 bases. In nucleotides, the CDR3 is TGTGCCAGCAGCTTAGAGAGACCCGGCTACGAGCAGTACTTC. It specifies CASSLERPGYEQYF. Using reference TRBV7-8 and TRBJ2-7 for the parts outside the CDR3, the full variable domain is GAGVSQSPRYKVAKRGQDVALRCDPISGHVSLFWYQQALGQGPEFLTYFQNEAQLDKSGLPSDRFFAERPEGSVSTLKIQRTQQEDSAVYLCASSLERPGYEQYFGPGTRLTVT.

This chain links TRBV9 with TRBJ1-1, with a weak D call TRBD1 (5 bases). The germline CDR1 and CDR2 sequences are SGDLS and YYNGEE. V lost 3 bases and J lost 0, with 12 bases in between. The CDR3 is 15 amino acids. Here the CDR3 DNA reads TGTGCCAGCAGCGGAACCGACAGCATGAACACTGAAGCTTTCTTT. Residues: CASSGTDSMNTEAFF.

The chain joins TRBV4-1 to TRBJ2-7, with 14 bases aligning to TRBD2. With 1 base clipped from V and 2 bases from J, the junction kept 1 base outside the gene matches. Germline V CDR1 and CDR2: MGHRA, YSYEKL. CDR3 length: 16 amino acids. The CDR3 here is CASSQAGLAGAYEQYF. The DNA of the CDR3 is TGCGCCAGCAGCCAAGCGGGACTAGCGGGAGCCTACGAGCAGTACTTC.

This clonotype was observed a handful of times. The gene calls are TRBV4-3 and TRBJ2-7; 8 nucleotides agree with TRBD1. CDR3 length: 15 residues. CDR1 LGHNA and CDR2 YSLEER come from the germline V gene. The J segment lost 6 bases and the V segment lost 3 bases, leaving 10 bases of the junction unmatched. CDR3 sequence (DNA): TGCGCCAGCAGCCACACCCGGACAGGGTCGCCCGAGCAGTACTTC. It is translated as CASSHTRTGSPEQYF.

In this sample, this clonotype turned up a few times. This rearrangement joins TRBV5-6 to TRBJ1-2; D unclear. V was pared by 4 bases and J by 4 bases, with 8 bases between. Per the germline V gene, CDR1 is SGHDT and CDR2 is YYEEEE. This CDR3 region has 12 residues. In nucleotides, the CDR3 is TGTGCCAGCAGCAACATACGCTATGGCTACACCTTC. This codes for CASSNIRYGYTF.

The chain couples TRBV24-1 to TRBJ1-5; 11 bases map to TRBD1. The germline V gene has CDR1 KGHDR and CDR2 SFDVKD. The ends lost 4 bases at V and 5 bases at J; junction bases unmatched: 6. The CDR3 length is 16 residues. In nucleotides, the CDR3 is TGTGCCACCAGTGAGACCCCGGGACAGGGGGATCAGCCCCAGCATTTT. This codes for CATSETPGQGDQPQHF.

The J gene is TRBJ1-3, the V gene TRBV28; a weak D match, TRBD1 (6 bases). The germline CDR1 and CDR2 sequences are MDHEN and SYDVKM. The V and J ends lost 7 bases and 1 base respectively, with 17 bases between them. The CDR3 sequence is 16 residues long. In nucleotides, the CDR3 is TGTGCCAGCACCTCCTCGGGAGGACAGTCTGGAAACACCATATATTTT. The encoded protein is CASTSSGGQSGNTIYF.

The V gene is TRBV7-9, the J gene TRBJ2-1, with 7 bases that match TRBD2. Per the germline V gene, CDR1 is SEHNR and CDR2 is FQNEAQ (reference sequence). The V gene end was trimmed by 1 base and the J gene end by 7 bases; junction bases not matched to a gene: 10. The CDR3 runs 16 residues. CDR3 protein: CASSLEAGRFENEQFF. In DNA form, the CDR3 reads TGTGCCAGCAGCTTAGAGGCCGGGAGGTTCGAGAATGAGCAGTTCTTC.

This CDR3 is CASSPRRGGLEWETQYF. As DNA, the CDR3 is TGTGCCAGCAGTCCACGACGCGGGGGCCTTGAGTGGGAGACCCAGTACTTC. The V and J genes are TRBV12-3 or TRBV12-4 and TRBJ2-5; D perhaps matches TRBD2 (7 bases). This CDR3 comprises 17 residues. The V end was cut by 5 bases, the J end by 5 bases, with 24 bases between.

This rearrangement joins TRBV20-1 to TRBJ1-1, with D perhaps matching TRBD1 (5 bases). The CDR3 length is 13 residues. V was trimmed by 1 base and J by 3 bases, leaving 9 bases between them. Per germline, CDR1 DFQATT and CDR2 SNEGSKA (reference sequence). CDR3: CSARGGGDTEAFF. CDR3 bases: TGCAGTGCTAGAGGCGGGGGAGACACTGAAGCTTTCTTT.

In this sample, this clonotype turned up a few times. The gene calls are TRBV10-3 and TRBJ2-1, with TRBD2 identical over 12 bases. The V gene end was trimmed by 6 bases and the J gene end by 6 bases; junction bases not matched to a gene: 6. CDR1 ENHRY and CDR2 SYGVKD come from the germline V gene. This CDR3 is built from 15 residues. The DNA of the CDR3 is TGTGCCATCAGCCTACTAGCGGGAGGTTCCAATGAGCAGTTCTTC. Encoded protein: CAISLLAGGSNEQFF.

This clonotype occurred a few times. The V and J genes are TRBV4-2 and TRBJ2-2; D perhaps matches TRBD2 (5 bases). The CDR3 runs to 17 residues. The ends were cut back, 1 base at V and 7 bases at J, with 19 bases in the middle. Germline-derived CDR1 and CDR2 are LGHNA and YNFKEQ. The CDR3 DNA follows: TGTGCCAGCAGCCAAGTTCGAGGGAACCGACCTATCGGGGAGCTGTTTTTT. It codes for CASSQVRGNRPIGELFF.

The CDR3 region has the DNA TGTGCCAGCAGCTTAGCTTCAGCGGGTGAGCAGTTCTTC. Its translation: CASSLASAGEQFF. The rearrangement uses TRBV7-3 and TRBJ2-1, with D perhaps TRBD2 (6 bases). From germline, CDR1 is SGHTA and CDR2 FQGTGA. The CDR3 runs to 13 residues. The germline V and J ends were trimmed by 2 bases and 9 bases, with 11 bases remaining between them.

V gene TRBV5-1 combines with J gene TRBJ1-4; tentative D call: TRBD1 (5 bases). This CDR3 is 15 amino acids long. The V end lost 1 base, the J end lost 8 bases, and 15 bases lay between the germline ends. CDR1 and CDR2 from the germline V gene are SGHRS and YFSETQ. The CDR3 region has the DNA TGCGCCAGCAGCTTGCGGGGCGGGGACGGCGAAAAACTGTTTTTT. Translating it yields CASSLRGGDGEKLFF.

This clonotype was seen ten or more times. Since a much larger clone is just one base distant, this may be a read error. The rearrangement links TRBV12-3 or TRBV12-4 to TRBJ2-1; the D is unclear. The CDR3 is made up of 14 amino acids. Trimming took 1 base from V and 0 from J, leaving 4 bases between them. The CDR3 loop is CASSLGVSYNEQFF. DNA for the CDR3: TGTGCCAGCAGTTTAGGGGTCTCCTACAATGAGCAGTTCTTC.

This clonotype has more than one count but fewer than ten. The J gene is TRBJ1-6, the V gene TRBV28, with D tentatively TRBD1 (6 bases). The CDR3 is 15 residues long. V was shortened by 3 bases and J by 5 bases, with 11 bases between the two germline ends. Germline-derived CDR1 and CDR2 are MDHEN and SYDVKM. The CDR3 protein is CASSFQGLDNSPLHF. CDR3 sequence (DNA): TGTGCCAGCAGTTTCCAGGGGTTAGATAATTCACCCCTCCACTTT.

This clonotype was recorded a few times. The chain carries TRBV2 and TRBJ2-7; D is perhaps TRBD2 (6 bases). V dropped 6 bases and J dropped 2 bases, with 11 bases sitting between them. This CDR3 is 13 amino acids long. Germline CDR1 is SNHLY and CDR2 is FYNNEI. This CDR3 reads CASSQRATYEQYF. The CDR3 coding sequence is TGTGCCAGCAGCCAGCGGGCCACCTACGAGCAGTACTTC.